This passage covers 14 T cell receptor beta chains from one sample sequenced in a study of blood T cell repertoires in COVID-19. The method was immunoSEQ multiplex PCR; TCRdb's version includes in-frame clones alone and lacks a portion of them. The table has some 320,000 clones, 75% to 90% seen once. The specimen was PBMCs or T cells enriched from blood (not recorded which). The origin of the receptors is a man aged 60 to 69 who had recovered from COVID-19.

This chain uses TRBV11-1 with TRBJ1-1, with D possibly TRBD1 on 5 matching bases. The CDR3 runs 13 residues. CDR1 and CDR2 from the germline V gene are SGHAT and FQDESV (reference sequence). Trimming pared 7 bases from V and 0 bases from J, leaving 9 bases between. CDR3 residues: CASKGRLNTEAFF. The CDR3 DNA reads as TGTGCCAGCAAGGGGCGACTGAACACTGAAGCTTTCTTT.

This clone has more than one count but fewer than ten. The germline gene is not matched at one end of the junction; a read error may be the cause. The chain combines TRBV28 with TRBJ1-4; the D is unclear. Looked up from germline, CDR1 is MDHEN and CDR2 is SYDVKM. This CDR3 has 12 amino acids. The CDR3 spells CASSSGEENLFF. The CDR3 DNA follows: TGTGCCAGCAGTTCCGGGGAAGAAAACCTGTTTTTT.

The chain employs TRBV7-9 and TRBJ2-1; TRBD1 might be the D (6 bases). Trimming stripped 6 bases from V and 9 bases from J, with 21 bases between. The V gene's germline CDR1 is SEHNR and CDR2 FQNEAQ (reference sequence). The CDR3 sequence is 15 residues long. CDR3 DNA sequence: TGTGCCAGCAGTCCAACAGGGAATCGATGGGGTGAGCAGTTCTTC. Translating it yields CASSPTGNRWGEQFF.

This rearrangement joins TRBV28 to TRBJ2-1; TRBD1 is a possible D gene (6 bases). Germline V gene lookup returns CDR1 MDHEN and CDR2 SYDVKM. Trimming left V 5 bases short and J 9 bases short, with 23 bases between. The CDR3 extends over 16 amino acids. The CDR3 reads CASSTRGRGLEFEQFF. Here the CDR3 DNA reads TGTGCCAGCAGTACCCGAGGCAGGGGTCTGGAATTTGAGCAGTTCTTC. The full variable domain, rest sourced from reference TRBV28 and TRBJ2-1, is DVKVTQSSRYLVKRTGEKVFLECVQDMDHENMFWYRQDPGLGLRLIYFSYDVKMKEKGDIPEGYSVSREKKERFSLILESASTNQTSMYLCASSTRGRGLEFEQFFGPGTRLTVL.

The CDR3 coding sequence is TGTGCCAGCAGTTATTTGGGGGGAGCCGGGGAGCTGTTTTTT. It encodes CASSYLGGAGELFF. The chain is built from TRBV6-2 or TRBV6-3 and TRBJ2-2; maybe TRBD2 (6 bases). Trimming left V 3 bases short and J 6 bases short, with 11 bases between. The germline V gene has CDR1 MNHEY and CDR2 SVGEGT. CDR3 length: 14 amino acids.

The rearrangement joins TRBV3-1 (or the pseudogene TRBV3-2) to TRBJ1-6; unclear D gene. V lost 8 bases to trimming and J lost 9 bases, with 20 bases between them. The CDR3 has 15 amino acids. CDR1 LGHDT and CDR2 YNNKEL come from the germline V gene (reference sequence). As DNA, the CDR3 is TGTGCCAGCTCTCCCCTCCCGGGTAGGATTTCACCCCTCCACTTT. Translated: CASSPLPGRISPLHF.

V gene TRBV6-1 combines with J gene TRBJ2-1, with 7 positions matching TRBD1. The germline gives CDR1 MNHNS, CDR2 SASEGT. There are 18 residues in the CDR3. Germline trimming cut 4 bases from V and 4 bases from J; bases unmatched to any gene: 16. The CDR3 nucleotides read TGTGCCAGCAGTGTCGAGTCACAGGGGTCAATGGGATACAATGAGCAGTTCTTC. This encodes CASSVESQGSMGYNEQFF.

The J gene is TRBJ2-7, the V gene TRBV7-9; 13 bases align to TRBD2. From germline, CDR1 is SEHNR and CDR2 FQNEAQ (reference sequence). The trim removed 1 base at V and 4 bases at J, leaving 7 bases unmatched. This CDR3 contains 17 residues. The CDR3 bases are TGTGCCAGCAGCTTAGGGACTAGCGGGAGTCTAAGGTACGAGCAGTACTTC. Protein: CASSLGTSGSLRYEQYF.

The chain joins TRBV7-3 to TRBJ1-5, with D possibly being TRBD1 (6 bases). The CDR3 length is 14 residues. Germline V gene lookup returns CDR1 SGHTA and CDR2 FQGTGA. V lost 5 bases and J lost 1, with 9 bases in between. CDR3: CASSATGSNQPQHF. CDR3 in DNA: TGTGCCAGCAGCGCCACAGGGAGCAATCAGCCCCAGCATTTT. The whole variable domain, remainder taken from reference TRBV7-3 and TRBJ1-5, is GAGVSQTPSNKVTEKGKYVELRCDPISGHTALYWYRQSLGQGPEFLIYFQGTGAADDSGLPNDRFFAVRPEGSVSTLKIQRTERGDSAVYLCASSATGSNQPQHFGDGTRLSIL.

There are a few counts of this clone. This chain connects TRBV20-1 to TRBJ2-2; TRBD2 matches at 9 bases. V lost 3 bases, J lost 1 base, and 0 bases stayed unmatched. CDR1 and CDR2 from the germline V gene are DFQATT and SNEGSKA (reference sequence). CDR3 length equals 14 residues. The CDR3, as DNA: TGCAGTGCTAGTAGCGGGAGGAACACCGGGGAGCTGTTTTTT. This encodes CSASSGRNTGELFF.

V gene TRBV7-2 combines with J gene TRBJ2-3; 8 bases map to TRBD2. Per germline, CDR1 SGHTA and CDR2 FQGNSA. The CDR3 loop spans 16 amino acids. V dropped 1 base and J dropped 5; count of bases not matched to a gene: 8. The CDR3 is CASSLVPGREGDTQYF. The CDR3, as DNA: TGTGCCAGCAGCTTAGTACCCGGGAGGGAAGGAGATACGCAGTATTTT.

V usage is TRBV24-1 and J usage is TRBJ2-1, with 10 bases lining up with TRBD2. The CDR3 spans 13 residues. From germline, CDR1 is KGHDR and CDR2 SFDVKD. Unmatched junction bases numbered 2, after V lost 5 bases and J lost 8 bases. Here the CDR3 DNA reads TGTGCCACCAGTGTTAGCGGGAGGTATGAGCAGTTCTTC. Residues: CATSVSGRYEQFF.

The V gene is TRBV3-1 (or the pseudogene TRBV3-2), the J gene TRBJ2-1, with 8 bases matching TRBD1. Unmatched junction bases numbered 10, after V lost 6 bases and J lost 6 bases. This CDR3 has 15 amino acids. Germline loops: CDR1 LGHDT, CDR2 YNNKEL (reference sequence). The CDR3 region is CASSPDRGRINEQFF. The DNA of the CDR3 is TGTGCCAGCAGTCCCGACAGGGGAAGGATCAATGAGCAGTTCTTC.

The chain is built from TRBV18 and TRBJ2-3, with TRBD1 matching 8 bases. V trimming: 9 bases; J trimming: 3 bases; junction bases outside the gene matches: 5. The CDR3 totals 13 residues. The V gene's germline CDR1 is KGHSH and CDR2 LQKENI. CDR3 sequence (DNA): TGTGCCAGTCGGGACAGGCTTACAGATACGCAGTATTTT. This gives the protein CASRDRLTDTQYF.